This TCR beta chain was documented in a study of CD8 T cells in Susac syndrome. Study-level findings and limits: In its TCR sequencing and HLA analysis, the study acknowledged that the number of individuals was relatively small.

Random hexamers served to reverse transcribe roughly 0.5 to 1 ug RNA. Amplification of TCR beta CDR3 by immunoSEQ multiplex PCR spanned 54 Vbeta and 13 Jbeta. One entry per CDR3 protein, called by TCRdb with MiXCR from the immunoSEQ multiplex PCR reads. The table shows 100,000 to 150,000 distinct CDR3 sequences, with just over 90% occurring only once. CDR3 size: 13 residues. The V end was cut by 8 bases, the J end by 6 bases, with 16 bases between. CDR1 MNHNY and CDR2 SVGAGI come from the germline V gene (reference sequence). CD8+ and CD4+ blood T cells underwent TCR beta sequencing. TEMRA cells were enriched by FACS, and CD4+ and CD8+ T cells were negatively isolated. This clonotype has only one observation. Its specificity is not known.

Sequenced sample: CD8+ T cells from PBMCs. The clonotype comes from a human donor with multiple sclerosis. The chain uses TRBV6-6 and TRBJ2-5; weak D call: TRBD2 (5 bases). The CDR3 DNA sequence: TGTGCCAGCCTTGGCGGGCAGTCAAAGACCCAGTACTTC. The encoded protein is CASLGGQSKTQYF.